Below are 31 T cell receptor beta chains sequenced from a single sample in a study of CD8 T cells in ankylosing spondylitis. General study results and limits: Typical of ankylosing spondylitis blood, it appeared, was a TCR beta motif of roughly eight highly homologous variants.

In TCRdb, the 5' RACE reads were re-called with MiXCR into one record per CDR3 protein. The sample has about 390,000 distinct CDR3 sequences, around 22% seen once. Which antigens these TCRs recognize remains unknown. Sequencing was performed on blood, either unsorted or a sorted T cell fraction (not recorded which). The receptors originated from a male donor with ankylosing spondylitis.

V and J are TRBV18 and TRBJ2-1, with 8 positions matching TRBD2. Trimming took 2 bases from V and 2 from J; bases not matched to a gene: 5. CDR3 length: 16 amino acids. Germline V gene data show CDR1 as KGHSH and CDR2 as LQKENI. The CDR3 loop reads CASSPVIGRAYNEQFF. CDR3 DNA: TGTGCCAGCTCACCAGTGATCGGGAGGGCCTACAATGAGCAGTTCTTC. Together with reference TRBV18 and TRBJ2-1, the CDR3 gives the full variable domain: NAGVMQNPRHLVRRRGQEARLRCSPMKGHSHVYWYRQLPEEGLKFMVYLQKENIIDESGMPKERFSAEFPKEGPSILRIQQVVRGDSAAYFCASSPVIGRAYNEQFFGPGTRLTVL.

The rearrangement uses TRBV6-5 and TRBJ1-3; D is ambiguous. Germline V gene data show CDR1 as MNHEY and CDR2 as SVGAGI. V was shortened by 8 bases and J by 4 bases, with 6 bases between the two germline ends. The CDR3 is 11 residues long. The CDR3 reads CASVGGNTIYF. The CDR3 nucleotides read TGTGCCAGCGTGGGGGGAAACACCATATATTTT.

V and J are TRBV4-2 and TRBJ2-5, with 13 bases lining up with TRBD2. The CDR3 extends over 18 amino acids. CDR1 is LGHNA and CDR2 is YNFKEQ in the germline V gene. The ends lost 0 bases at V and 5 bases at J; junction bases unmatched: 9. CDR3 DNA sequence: TGTGCCAGCAGCCAAGATTGGACTAGCGGGAGCGTTGGGGAGACCCAGTACTTC. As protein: CASSQDWTSGSVGETQYF.

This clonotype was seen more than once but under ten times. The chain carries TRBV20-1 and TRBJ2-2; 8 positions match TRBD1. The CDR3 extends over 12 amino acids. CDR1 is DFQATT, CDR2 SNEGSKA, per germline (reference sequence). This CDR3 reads CSIRGHTGELFF. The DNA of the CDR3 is TGCAGCATCAGGGGGCACACCGGGGAGCTGTTTTTT.

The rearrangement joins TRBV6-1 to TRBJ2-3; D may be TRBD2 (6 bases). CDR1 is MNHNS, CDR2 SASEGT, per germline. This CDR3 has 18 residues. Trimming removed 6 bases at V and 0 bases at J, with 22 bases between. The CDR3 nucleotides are TGTGCCAGCAGGAAGCTCGTGGGGGGACTTCGGAGCACAGATACGCAGTATTTT. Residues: CASRKLVGGLRSTDTQYF.

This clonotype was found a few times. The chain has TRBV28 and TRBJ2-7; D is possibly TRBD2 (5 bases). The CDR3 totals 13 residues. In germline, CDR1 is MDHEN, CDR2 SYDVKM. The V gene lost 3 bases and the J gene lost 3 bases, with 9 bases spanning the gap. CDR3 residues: CASSFFRGYEQYF. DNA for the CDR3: TGTGCCAGCAGTTTTTTCCGGGGCTACGAGCAGTACTTC. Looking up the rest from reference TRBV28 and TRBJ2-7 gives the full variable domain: DVKVTQSSRYLVKRTGEKVFLECVQDMDHENMFWYRQDPGLGLRLIYFSYDVKMKEKGDIPEGYSVSREKKERFSLILESASTNQTSMYLCASSFFRGYEQYFGPGTRLTVT.

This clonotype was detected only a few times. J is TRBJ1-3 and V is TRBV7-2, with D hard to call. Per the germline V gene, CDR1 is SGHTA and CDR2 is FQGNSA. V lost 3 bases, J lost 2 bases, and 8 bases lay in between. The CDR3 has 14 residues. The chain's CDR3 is CASSFARPGNTIYF. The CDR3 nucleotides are TGTGCCAGCAGCTTCGCCCGACCTGGAAACACCATATATTTT.

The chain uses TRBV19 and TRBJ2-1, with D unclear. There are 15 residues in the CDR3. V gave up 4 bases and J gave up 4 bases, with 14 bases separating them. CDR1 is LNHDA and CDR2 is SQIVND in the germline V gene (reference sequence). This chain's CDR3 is CASSKGVRLYNEQFF. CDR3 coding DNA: TGTGCCAGTAGTAAGGGCGTACGACTGTACAATGAGCAGTTCTTC.

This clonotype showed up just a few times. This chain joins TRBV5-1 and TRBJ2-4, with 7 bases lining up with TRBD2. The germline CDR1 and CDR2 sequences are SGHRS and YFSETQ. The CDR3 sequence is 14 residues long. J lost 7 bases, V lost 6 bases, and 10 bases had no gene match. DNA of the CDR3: TGCGCCAGCAAATTGGGCGGGAGAGCGAACATTCAGTACTTC. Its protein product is CASKLGGRANIQYF. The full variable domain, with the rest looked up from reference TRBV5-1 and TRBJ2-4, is KAGVTQTPRYLIKTRGQQVTLSCSPISGHRSVSWYQQTPGQGLQFLFEYFSETQRNKGNFPGRFSGRQFSNSRSEMNVSTLELGDSALYLCASKLGGRANIQYFGAGTRLSVL.

The CDR3: CASSFAGPYTDTQYF. CDR3 DNA: TGTGCCAGCAGTTTCGCAGGGCCCTACACAGATACGCAGTATTTT. The chain carries TRBV28 and TRBJ2-3, with D possibly matching TRBD1 (5 bases). CDR1 MDHEN and CDR2 SYDVKM come from the germline V gene. V was shortened by 3 bases and J by 2 bases, with 12 bases between the two germline ends. There are 15 residues in the CDR3.

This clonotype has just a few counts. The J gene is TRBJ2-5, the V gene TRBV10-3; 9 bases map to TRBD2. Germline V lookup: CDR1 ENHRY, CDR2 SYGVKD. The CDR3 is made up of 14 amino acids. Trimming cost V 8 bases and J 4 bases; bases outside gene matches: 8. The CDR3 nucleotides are TGTGCCATCCGAGGTGGCGGGAGGGGAGAGACCCAGTACTTC. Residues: CAIRGGGRGETQYF.

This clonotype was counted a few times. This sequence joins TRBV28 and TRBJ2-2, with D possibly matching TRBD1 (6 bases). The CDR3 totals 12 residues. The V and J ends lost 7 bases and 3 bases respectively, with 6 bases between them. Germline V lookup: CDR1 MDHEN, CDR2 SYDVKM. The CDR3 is CASKGDTGELFF. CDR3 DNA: TGTGCCAGCAAGGGGGACACCGGGGAGCTGTTTTTT.

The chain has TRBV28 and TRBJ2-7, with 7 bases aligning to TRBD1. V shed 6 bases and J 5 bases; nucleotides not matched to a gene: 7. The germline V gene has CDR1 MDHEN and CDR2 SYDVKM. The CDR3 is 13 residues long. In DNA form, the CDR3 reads TGTGCCAGCAGGGGGACAGCCCCCAACGAGCAGTACTTC. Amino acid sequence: CASRGTAPNEQYF.

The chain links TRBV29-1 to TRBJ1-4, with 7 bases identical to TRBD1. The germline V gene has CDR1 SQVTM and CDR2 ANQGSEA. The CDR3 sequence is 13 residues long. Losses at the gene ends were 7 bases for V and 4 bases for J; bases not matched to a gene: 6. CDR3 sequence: CSAGDSLNEKLFF. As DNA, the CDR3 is TGCAGCGCTGGGGACAGCCTTAATGAAAAACTGTTTTTT.

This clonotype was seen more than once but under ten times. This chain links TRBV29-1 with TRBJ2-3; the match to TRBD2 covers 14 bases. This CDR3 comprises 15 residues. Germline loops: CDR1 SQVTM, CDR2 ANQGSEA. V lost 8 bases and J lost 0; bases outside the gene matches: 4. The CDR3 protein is CSTRLAGGSTDTQYF. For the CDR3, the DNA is TGCAGCACCAGACTAGCGGGAGGGAGCACAGATACGCAGTATTTT.

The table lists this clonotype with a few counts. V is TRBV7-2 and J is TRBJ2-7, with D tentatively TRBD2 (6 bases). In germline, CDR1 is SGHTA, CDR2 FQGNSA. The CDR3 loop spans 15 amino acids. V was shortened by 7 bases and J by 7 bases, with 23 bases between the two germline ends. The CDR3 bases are TGTGCCAGCACCCATATGGGAGGCCCCTTCGAGGAGCAGTACTTC. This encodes CASTHMGGPFEEQYF.

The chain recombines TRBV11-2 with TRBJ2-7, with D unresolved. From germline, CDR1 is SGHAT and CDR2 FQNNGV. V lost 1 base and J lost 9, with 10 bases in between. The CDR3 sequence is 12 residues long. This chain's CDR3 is CASSLVRIGQYF. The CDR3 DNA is TGTGCCAGCAGCTTAGTTCGTATCGGGCAGTACTTC.

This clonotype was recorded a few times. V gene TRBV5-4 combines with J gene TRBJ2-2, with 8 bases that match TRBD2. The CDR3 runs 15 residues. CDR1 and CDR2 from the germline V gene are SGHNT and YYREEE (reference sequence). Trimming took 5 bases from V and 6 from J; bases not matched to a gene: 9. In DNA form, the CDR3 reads TGTGCCAGCAGGCCGGGACTAGTTGAGGCCGGGGAGCTGTTTTTT. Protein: CASRPGLVEAGELFF.

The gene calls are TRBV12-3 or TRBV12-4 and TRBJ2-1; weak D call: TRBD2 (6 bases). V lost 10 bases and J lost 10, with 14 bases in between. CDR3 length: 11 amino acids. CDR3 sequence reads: CATAREYEQFF. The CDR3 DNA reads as TGTGCCACGGCCCGGGAGTACGAGCAGTTCTTC.

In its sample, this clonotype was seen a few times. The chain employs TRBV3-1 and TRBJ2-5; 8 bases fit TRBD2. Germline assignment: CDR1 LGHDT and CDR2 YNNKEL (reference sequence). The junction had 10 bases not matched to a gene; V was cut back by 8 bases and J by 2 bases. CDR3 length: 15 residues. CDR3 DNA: TGTGCCAGCGCGAGGATGGTAGCGGGGCAAGAGACCCAGTACTTC. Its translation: CASARMVAGQETQYF.

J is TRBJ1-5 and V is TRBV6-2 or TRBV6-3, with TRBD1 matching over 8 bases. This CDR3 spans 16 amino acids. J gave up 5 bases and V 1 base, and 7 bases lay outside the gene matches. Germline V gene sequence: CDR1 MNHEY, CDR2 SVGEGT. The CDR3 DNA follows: TGTGCCAGCAGTTACTTAGGAGGACAGGGTTATCAGCCCCAGCATTTT. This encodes CASSYLGGQGYQPQHF.

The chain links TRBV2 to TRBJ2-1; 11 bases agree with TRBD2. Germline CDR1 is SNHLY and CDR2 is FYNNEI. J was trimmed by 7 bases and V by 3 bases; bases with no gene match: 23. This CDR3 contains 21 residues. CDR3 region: CASSDPTRVAGGPRGINEQFF. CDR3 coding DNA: TGTGCCAGCAGTGATCCCACTCGGGTAGCGGGAGGGCCTAGGGGGATTAATGAGCAGTTCTTC.

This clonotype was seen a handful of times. CDR3 coding DNA: TGTGCCAGCAGTGAGGCGGGGTTCAATGAGCAGTTCTTC. Translation: CASSEAGFNEQFF. The chain uses TRBV2 and TRBJ2-1; D possibly corresponds to TRBD2 (6 bases). This CDR3 spans 13 amino acids. V lost 3 bases and J lost 6, with 9 bases in between. Germline CDR1 SNHLY, CDR2 FYNNEI.

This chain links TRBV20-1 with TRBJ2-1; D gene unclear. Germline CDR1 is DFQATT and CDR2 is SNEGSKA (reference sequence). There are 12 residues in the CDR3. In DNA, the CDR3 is TGCCAGGTGCAGCCCACCTACAATGAGCAGTTCTTC. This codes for CQVQPTYNEQFF.

The DNA for the CDR3 is TGCGCCAGCACCCCCCGGATAGCGGGAAACGCAGATACGCAGTATTTT. This codes for CASTPRIAGNADTQYF. V usage is TRBV5-1 and J usage is TRBJ2-3; TRBD2 matches 8 bases. Per the germline V gene, CDR1 is SGHRS and CDR2 is YFSETQ. CDR3 length: 16 amino acids. V shed 6 bases and J 4 bases; nucleotides not matched to a gene: 13.

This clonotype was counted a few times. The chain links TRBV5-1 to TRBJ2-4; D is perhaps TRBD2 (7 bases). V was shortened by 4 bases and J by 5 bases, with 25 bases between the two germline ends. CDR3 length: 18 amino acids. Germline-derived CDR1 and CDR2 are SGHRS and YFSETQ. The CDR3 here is CASSVGVGAGVIQNIQYF. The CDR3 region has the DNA TGCGCCAGCAGCGTCGGTGTGGGGGCGGGAGTCATCCAAAACATTCAGTACTTC.

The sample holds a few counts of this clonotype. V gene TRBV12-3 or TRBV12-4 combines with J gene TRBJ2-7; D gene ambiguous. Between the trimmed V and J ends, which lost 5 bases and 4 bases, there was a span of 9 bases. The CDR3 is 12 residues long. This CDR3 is CASSVHGYEQYF. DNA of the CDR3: TGTGCCAGCAGTGTACATGGTTACGAGCAGTACTTC.

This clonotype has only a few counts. Written as DNA, the CDR3 is TGCAGCGCCAGAGACTCCCAGTCTGGAAACACCATATATTTT. It is translated as CSARDSQSGNTIYF. The rearrangement links TRBV29-1 to TRBJ1-3; D unclear. CDR3 size: 14 residues. Trimming took off 7 bases at V and 1 base at J, with 14 bases between the two ends. The germline V gene has CDR1 SQVTM and CDR2 ANQGSEA.

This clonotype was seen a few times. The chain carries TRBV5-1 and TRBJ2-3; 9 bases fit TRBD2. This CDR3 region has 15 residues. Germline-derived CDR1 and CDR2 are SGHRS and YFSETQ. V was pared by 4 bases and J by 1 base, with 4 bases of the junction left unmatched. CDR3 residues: CASSDWTSGTDTQYF. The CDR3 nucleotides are TGCGCCAGCAGCGACTGGACTAGCGGCACAGATACGCAGTATTTT.

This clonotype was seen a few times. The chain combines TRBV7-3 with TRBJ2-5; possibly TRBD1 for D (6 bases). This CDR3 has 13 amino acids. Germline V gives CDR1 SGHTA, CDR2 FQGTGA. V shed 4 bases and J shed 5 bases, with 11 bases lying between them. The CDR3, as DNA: TGTGCCAGCAGCTGGGACACGAGGGAGACCCAGTACTTC. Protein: CASSWDTRETQYF.

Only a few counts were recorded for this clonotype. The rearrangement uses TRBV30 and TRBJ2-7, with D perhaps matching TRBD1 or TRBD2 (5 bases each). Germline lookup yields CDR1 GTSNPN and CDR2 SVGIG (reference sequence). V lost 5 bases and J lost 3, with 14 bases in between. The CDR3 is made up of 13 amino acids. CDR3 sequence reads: CAWEPRDDYEQYF. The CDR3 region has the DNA TGTGCCTGGGAACCCAGGGACGACTACGAGCAGTACTTC.